The rows below give T cell receptor beta chains drawn from one sample of a study of blood T cells in healthy people across ages. TCRdb independently ran MiXCR on the 5' RACE reads; one entry per CDR3 protein. The sample has fewer than 900,000 distinct CDR3 sequences, roughly 41% seen once; the top ten hold roughly 19%. The specimen was blood. These receptors were obtained from a woman aged 55-69 years in good health. CDR3s include the opening cysteine and the closing phenylalanine or tryptophan. The order of the fields is J gene, clone size, V gene, D gene, CDR3 protein, CDR3 DNA. A D gene is named only where the DNA matches it firmly. Not every row has a clone size; where given, it reads once, few, many or a size class.

>TRBJ2-7|many|TRBV2|.
CASSAEYEQYF
TGTGCCAGCAGTGCTGAATACGAGCAGTACTTC
>TRBJ2-7|.|TRBV7-9|TRBD1
CASSLVLGGASTPAYEQYF
TGTGCCAGCAGCTTAGTCTTAGGGGGCGCCTCGACCCCAGCCTACGAGCAGTACTTC
>TRBJ2-7|.|TRBV20-1|TRBD1
CSASAGQGVYGEQYF
TGCAGTGCTAGTGCGGGACAGGGGGTCTACGGTGAGCAGTACTTC
>TRBJ1-1|.|TRBV18|TRBD1
CASLTAGTVNTEAFF
TGTGCCAGCCTTACTGCCGGGACAGTGAACACTGAAGCTTTCTTT
>TRBJ2-1|.|TRBV5-1|.
CASSLESNAGNEQFF
TGCGCCAGCAGCTTGGAGTCAAATGCCGGTAATGAGCAGTTCTTC
>TRBJ1-1|.|TRBV19|TRBD1
CASGDRPEAFF
TGTGCCAGTGGGGACAGACCTGAAGCTTTCTTT
>TRBJ2-7|.|TRBV9|TRBD1
CASSPKDRGLGEQYF
TGTGCCAGCAGCCCAAAGGACAGGGGGCTGGGTGAGCAGTACTTC
>TRBJ1-2|.|TRBV20-1|.
CSAVGQPGIEYGYTF
TGCAGTGCAGTAGGCCAACCAGGGATAGAGTATGGCTACACCTTC
>TRBJ1-1|.|TRBV3-1|.
CASSQEGTEAFF
TGTGCCAGCAGCCAAGAGGGGACTGAAGCTTTCTTT
>TRBJ2-2|.|TRBV7-7|TRBD1
CASSLSGQGGAGELFF
TGTGCCAGCAGCTTATCGGGACAGGGTGGTGCCGGGGAGCTGTTTTTT
>TRBJ1-5|.|TRBV2|TRBD1
CASSVRDRGTQHF
TGTGCCAGCAGTGTTCGGGACAGGGGAACCCAGCATTTT
>TRBJ2-5|few|TRBV20-1|.
CSASVPRSGEETQYF
TGCAGTGCTAGTGTCCCCCGGAGTGGGGAAGAGACCCAGTACTTC
>TRBJ2-3|few|TRBV7-6|.
CASTPGRGMTDTQYF
TGTGCCAGCACCCCAGGTAGGGGGATGACAGATACGCAGTATTTT
>TRBJ1-2|.|TRBV20-1|.
CSARSGSLTRYGYTF
TGCAGTGCTAGATCCGGCAGTCTAACCCGCTATGGCTACACCTTC
>TRBJ1-6|.|TRBV3-1|.
CASGQAGVVNNSPLHF
TGTGCCAGCGGCCAAGCCGGGGTGGTGAATAATTCACCCCTCCACTTT
>TRBJ2-3|few|TRBV20-1|TRBD1
CSAQGQFTDTQYF
TGCAGTGCTCAGGGACAGTTCACAGATACGCAGTATTTT
>TRBJ1-5|once|TRBV21-1|.
CASSPGRVQPQHF
TGTGCCAGCAGCCCCGGGAGGGTCCAGCCCCAGCATTTT
>TRBJ2-7|.|TRBV12-3/TRBV12-4|TRBD2
CASRPGLAGLGYYEEYF
TGTGCCAGCAGGCCGGGACTAGCGGGGCTGGGATACTACGAGGAGTACTTC
>TRBJ1-2|few|TRBV3-1|.
CASSQGTADYGYTF
TGTGCCAGCAGCCAAGGGACCGCTGACTATGGCTACACCTTC
>TRBJ2-1|.|TRBV18|TRBD1
CASSAQGGSYNEQFF
TGTGCCAGCTCCGCACAGGGGGGCTCCTACAATGAGCAGTTCTTC
>TRBJ1-6|.|TRBV5-1|.
CASSLAQDSSPLHF
TGCGCCAGCAGCTTGGCCCAGGATAGTTCACCCCTCCACTTT
>TRBJ2-2|once|TRBV13|TRBD1
CASSTRDRGLNTGELFF
TGTGCCAGCAGCACGCGGGACAGGGGACTTAACACCGGGGAGCTGTTTTTT
>TRBJ2-3|.|TRBV20-1|TRBD2
CSASDRTSGKDTQYF
TGCAGTGCTAGCGATAGGACTAGCGGGAAAGATACGCAGTATTTT
>TRBJ2-3|few|TRBV6-2/TRBV6-3|TRBD2
CASRSPSGRPQYF
TGTGCCAGCAGATCCCCTAGCGGGAGGCCGCAGTATTTT